This T cell receptor (beta chain) emerged from a study of cytomegalovirus exposure and HLA in healthy donors. The primer mix had 60 Vbeta and 13 Jbeta primers. Data came from immunoSEQ multiplex PCR; TCRdb stores just in-frame clones and leaves some out. This table holds under 250,000 clones, around 77% found once. The sequence was collected from a woman under 40 in good health and CMV-seronegative. The sequenced sample consisted of PBMCs.

The CDR3 region has the DNA TGTGCCAGCAGCTTAGGGACTAGCGGGAGGGGCGGCACCGGGGAGCTGTTTTTT. Protein product: CASSLGTSGRGGTGELFF. V usage is TRBV11-2 and J usage is TRBJ2-2, with 15 bases lining up with TRBD2. V lost 1 base and J lost 4; bases outside the gene matches: 4. Per germline, CDR1 SGHAT and CDR2 FQNNGV. The CDR3 sequence is 18 residues long.